This T cell receptor (beta chain) came from a study of T-cell memory formation after mild COVID-19. This clonotype was counted between two and nine times. TCRdb recomputed calls from the 5' RACE reads with MiXCR, one row per CDR3 protein. There are about 250,000 distinct CDR3 sequences in the sample; around 17% occur only once, and around 3.4% lies in the top ten. The origin of this receptor is a man between 18 and 29 years old who had mild COVID-19 (a few samples of this study predate the infection). Cell type and time point are not known. Sequences were obtained from PBMCs or a T cell subset sorted from them (not recorded which).

CDR3: CSGTSPSGQGVPDTQYF. The CDR3 DNA is TGCAGTGGGACGTCCCCGTCGGGACAGGGGGTCCCAGATACGCAGTATTTT. The J gene is TRBJ2-3, the V gene TRBV20-1; TRBD1 matches 11 bases. The CDR3 loop spans 17 amino acids. V lost 7 bases, J lost 4 bases, and 16 bases stayed unmatched. The germline V gene encodes CDR1 DFQATT and CDR2 SNEGSKA (reference sequence).